The entry below describes one T cell receptor (beta chain). There is no known antigen for this receptor. Per-nucleotide qualities are absent, and no much larger clonotype sits a single base away. The goal of deep resolution MiSeq sequencing was a depth between 1 in 1 million and 1 in 200,000 T cells, and coverage averaged 10x per clonotype. The immunoSEQ hsTCRB Kit was used to generate the TCR beta libraries. The authors' pipeline ran thus. The data were analyzed with ImmunoSEQ Analyzer and ImmunoSEQ Data Assistant, and V, D and J gene assignments followed IMGT definitions. Clonality was computed as one minus normalized Shannon entropy of productive rearrangement frequencies, ranging from 0 to 1. Only overrepresented clonotypes making up at least 0.05% of each patient's repertoire were included in the public clonotype analysis. Repertoires from some twelve age-matched healthy donors in immuneACCESS were used as clonality controls. The clones in this table, taken by TCRdb from immuneACCESS, are in-frame only. Not every clone is retained; where verified, under half of the shortfall comes from an unresolved V gene, and the cause of the rest is unknown. That table supplies the V and J calls and clone size; D and trimming were determined from the DNA. For this sample there are some 290,000 clones; 80% appear just once. The ten largest clones add up to 6.5% to 8.5% of the sample.

The sample originates from a study of cytotoxic CD8 clonotypes in ibrutinib-treated CLL (dated by TCRdb to the early 2020s). Notes on the research overall: In this cohort, approximately 15 patients were treatment-naive and ten to eleven were relapsed/refractory, while around 18 had unmutated IGHV. Samples at response were collected after a median of 12 months of treatment, with a range of about 6 to 40 months. Cryopreserved peripheral blood mononuclear cells were collected before treatment, at response, and at either disease progression or sustained remission. Responses were partial in some 24 patients and complete in 2; after median approximately 69 months follow-up, some 14 stayed in remission and some twelve progressed. Samples averaged approximately 260,000 productive templates and about 94,000 productive rearrangements. Of the approximately 94 people in the trial, approximately 28 had longitudinal samples available. Study-wide conclusions, independent of this receptor: Clonality increased at ibrutinib response, stayed stable in sustained remission, and fell back toward baseline at progression. Public clonotypes were rare and either shrank or stayed stable during treatment, and the rise in clonality at ibrutinib response reflected expansion of private clonotypes. At baseline, clonality was higher than in age-matched healthy donors and showed a strong correlation with circulating CD8+ T-cell counts. Sampling times were not matched between sustained-remission and progressing patients, and lymph node repertoires were not studied.

For TCR beta library preparation, 2 to 2.5 micrograms of genomic DNA were isolated from cryopreserved PBMCs. High-throughput TCR beta sequencing was performed on longitudinal blood samples from CLL patients receiving ibrutinib monotherapy. The patients took part in an open-label, single-center phase 2 trial of ibrutinib monotherapy. Taken from cysteine to phenylalanine, the CDR3 has 16 residues. CDR3 DNA is the only sequence kept; it has 48 bases, read in frame from the first base. Via the germline V gene, CDR1 is SGHRS and CDR2 YFSETQ. Relative to germline, V is 0 bases shorter and J is 6 bases shorter, with 16 bases between their ends.

The sequence came from a human donor with chronic lymphocytic leukemia. The specimen comprised PBMCs, sampled before ibrutinib treatment. The sequence is built from TRBV5-1 and TRBJ2-1, with a tentative D gene TRBD2 over 6 matching bases. The sequence in DNA is TGCGCCAGCAGCTTGGCCGTGCAATCGGGGGTCAATGAGCAGTTCTTC. Translated, it reads CASSLAVQSGVNEQFF. With all but the CDR3 taken from the reference TRBV5-1 and TRBJ2-1 genes, the full variable domain is: KAGVTQTPRYLIKTRGQQVTLSCSPISGHRSVSWYQQTPGQGLQFLFEYFSETQRNKGNFPGRFSGRQFSNSRSEMNVSTLELGDSALYLCASSLAVQSGVNEQFFGPGTRLTVL.